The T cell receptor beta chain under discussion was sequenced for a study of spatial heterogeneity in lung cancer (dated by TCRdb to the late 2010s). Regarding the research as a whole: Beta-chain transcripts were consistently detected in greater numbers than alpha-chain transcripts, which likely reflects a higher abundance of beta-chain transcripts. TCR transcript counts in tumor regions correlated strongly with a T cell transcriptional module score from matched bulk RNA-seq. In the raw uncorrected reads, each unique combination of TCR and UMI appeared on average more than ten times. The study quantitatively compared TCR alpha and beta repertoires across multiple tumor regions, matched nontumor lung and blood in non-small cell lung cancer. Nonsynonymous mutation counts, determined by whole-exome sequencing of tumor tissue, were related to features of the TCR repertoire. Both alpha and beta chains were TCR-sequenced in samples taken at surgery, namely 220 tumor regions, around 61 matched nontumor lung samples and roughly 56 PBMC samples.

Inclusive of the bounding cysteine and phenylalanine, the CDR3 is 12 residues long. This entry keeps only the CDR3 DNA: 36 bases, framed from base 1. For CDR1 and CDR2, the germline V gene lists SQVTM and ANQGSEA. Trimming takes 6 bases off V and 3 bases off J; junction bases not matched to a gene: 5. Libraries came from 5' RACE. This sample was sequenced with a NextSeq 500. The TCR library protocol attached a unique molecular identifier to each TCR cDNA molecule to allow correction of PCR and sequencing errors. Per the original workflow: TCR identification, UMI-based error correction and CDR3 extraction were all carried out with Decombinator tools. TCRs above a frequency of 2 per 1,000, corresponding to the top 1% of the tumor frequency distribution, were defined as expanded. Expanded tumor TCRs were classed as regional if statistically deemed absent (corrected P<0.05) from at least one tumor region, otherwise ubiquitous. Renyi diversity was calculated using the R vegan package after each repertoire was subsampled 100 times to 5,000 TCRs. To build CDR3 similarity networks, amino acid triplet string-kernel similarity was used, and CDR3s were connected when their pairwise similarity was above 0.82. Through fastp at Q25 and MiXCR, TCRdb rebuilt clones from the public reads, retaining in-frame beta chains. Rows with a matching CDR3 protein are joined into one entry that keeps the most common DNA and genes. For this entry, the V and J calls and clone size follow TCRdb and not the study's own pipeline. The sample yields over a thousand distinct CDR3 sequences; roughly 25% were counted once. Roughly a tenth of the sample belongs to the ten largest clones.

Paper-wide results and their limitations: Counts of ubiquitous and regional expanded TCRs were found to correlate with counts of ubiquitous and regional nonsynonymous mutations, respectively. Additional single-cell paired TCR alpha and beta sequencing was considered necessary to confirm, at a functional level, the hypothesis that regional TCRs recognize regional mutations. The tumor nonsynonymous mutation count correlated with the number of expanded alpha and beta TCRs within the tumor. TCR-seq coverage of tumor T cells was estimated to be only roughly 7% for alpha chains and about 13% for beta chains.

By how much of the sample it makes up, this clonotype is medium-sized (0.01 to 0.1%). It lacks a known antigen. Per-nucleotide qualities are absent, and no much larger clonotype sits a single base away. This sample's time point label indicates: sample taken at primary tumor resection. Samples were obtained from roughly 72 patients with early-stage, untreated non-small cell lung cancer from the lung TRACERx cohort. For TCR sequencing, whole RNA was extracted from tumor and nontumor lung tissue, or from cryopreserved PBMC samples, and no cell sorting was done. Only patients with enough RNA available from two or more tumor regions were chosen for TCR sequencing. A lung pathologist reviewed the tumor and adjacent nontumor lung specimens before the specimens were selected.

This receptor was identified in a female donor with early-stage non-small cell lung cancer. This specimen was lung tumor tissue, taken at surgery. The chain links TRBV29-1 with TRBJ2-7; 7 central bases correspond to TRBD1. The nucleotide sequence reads TGCAGCGTGAAGTGGGACAGCTACGAGCAGTACTTC. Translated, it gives CSVKWDSYEQYF.